The T cell receptor beta chain under discussion was sequenced for a study of shared clonotypes between healthy human individuals. Naive CD8 cells were CD45RO-negative, positively selected for CCR7, excluding terminally differentiated effector memory CD45RA+ cells. Germline-derived CDR1 and CDR2 are MNHNS and SASEGT. V trimming: 8 bases; J trimming: 1 base; junction bases outside the gene matches: 8. The CDR3 consists of 15 residues. TCRdb keeps only in-frame clones here, not all; method: immunoSEQ multiplex PCR. The repertoire holds around 2,000,000 clones, with approximately 94% as singletons. The TCR sequence derives from a man younger than 35 in good health. This sequence joins TRBV6-1 and TRBJ1-1; TRBD1 agrees at 9 bases. Sequenced input: naive CD8+ T cells sorted from blood. This chain's CDR3 is CASGDRVPPNTEAFF. The CDR3 bases are TGTGCCAGCGGGGACAGGGTTCCTCCGAACACTGAAGCTTTCTTT.